Reported below is one T cell receptor (beta chain). Its antigen is unknown. TCRdb's copy holds only in-frame clones and misses some; the assay was immunoSEQ multiplex PCR. The table records hundreds of thousands of clones, roughly 70% of them present only once. Germline loops: CDR1 MNHEY, CDR2 SMNVEV (reference sequence). The CDR3 extends over 14 amino acids. The V and J ends lost 6 bases and 4 bases, in that order; junction bases with no gene match: 2. The sample is drawn from a study of cytotoxic CD8 clonotypes in ibrutinib-treated CLL. Looking at the study overall: After median around 5.5 years, approximately 14 stayed in remission, some 12 progressed; responses about 24 partial, 2 complete.

Points from the study as a whole: For progressing versus sustained-remission patients, sampling times were not the same. With treatment, public clonotypes, which were uncommon, either contracted or remained stable.

The TCR originated in a human donor with chronic lymphocytic leukemia. Sequencing was performed on PBMCs, taken after 24 months of ibrutinib treatment. The chain employs TRBV27 and TRBJ2-1, with 11 nucleotides matching TRBD2. The CDR3 nucleotides read TGTGCCAGCAGACTAGCGGGAGATTACAATGAGCAGTTCTTC. Its protein is CASRLAGDYNEQFF.